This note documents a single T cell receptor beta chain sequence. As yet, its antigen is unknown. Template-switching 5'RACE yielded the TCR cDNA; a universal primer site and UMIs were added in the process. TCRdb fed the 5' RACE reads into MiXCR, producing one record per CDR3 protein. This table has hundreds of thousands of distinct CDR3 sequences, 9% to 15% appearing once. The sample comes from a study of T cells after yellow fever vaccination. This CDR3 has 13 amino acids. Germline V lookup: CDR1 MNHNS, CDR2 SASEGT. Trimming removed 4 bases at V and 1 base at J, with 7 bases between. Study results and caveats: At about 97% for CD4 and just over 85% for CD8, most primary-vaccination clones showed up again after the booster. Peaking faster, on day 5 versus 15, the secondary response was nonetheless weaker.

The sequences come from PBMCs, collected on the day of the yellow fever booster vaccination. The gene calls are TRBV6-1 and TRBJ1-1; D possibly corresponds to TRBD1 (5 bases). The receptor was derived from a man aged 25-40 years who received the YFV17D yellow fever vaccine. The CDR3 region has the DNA TGTGCCAGCAGTGCGACAGAGAACACTGAAGCTTTCTTT. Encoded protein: CASSATENTEAFF.